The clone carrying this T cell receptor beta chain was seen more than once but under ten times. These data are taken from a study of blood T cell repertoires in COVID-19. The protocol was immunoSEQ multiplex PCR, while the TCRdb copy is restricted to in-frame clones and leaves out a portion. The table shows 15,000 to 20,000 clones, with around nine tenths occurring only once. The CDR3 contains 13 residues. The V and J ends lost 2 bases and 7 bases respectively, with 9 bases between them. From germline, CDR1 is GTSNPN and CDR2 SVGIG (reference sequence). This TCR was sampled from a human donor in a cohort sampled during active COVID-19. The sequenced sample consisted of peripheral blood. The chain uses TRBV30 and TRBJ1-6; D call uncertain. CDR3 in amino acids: CAWSTTRNSPLHF. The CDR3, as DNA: TGTGCCTGGAGTACCACGAGGAATTCACCCCTCCACTTT.